This note documents a single T cell receptor beta chain sequence. The antigen it recognizes is unknown. No quality values exist for individual bases; no much larger clone is one base distant. Participants in the prospective study were enrolled through a virtual design, were aged about 18 to 100 years, and lived in under 25 United States geographic areas. Cohort assignment in the prospective study relied on participant-reported clinical history from a screening survey and a study questionnaire. Exposed participants had been in contact, within 2 weeks of entering the study, with a person who had a PCR-confirmed or clinician-diagnosed case of COVID-19. Each participant in the prospective study had whole blood, serum and a nasopharyngeal or oropharyngeal swab collected by mobile phlebotomists. Additional blood draws and questionnaires over an approximately 2-month period could optionally be provided by prospective study participants. Prospective study blood samples were shipped either frozen or at room temperature before DNA extraction.

TCRbeta CDR3 regions were amplified from genomic DNA using the immunoSEQ Assay, a bias-controlled multiplex PCR. In the original analysis: The number of nucleated cells in each sample was estimated from the amplification of reference gene primers within the assay. To quantify the absolute abundance of each unique TCRbeta CDR3 rearrangement, sequence reads were collapsed and filtered. For each sample, productive Simpson clonality was calculated by taking the square root of Simpson's diversity index across productive rearrangements. In its TCRdb copy, this immuneACCESS table keeps in-frame sequences only and misses some clones. Where compared with another copy, unresolved V genes explain less than half of these, and the others have no known cause. V and J calls and clone size come straight from that table; D and trimming were deduced from the DNA. This sample comprises a few hundred thousand clones, approximately 86% of them detected only once. Roughly 4.5% of the sample lies in the top ten.

The CDR3, cysteine through phenylalanine, is 14 amino acids long. Of the read, only the CDR3 DNA is kept; its 42 bases are in frame from base 1. After removal of 6 bases from V and 3 bases from J, the junction retains 6 bases not matched to a gene. Based on the germline V gene (reference sequence), the CDR1 and CDR2 sequences are LGHDT and YNNKEL. This sample was taken from a study of blood T cell repertoires in COVID-19 (dated by TCRdb to the early 2020s). In terms of the full investigation: Samples covering the acute and convalescent phases of COVID-19 were provided by collaborators in the United States, Italy and Spain. Samples were obtained from the ongoing ImmuneRACE study (first 160 participants) and from 1,254 subjects provided by 6 global collaborators. The sample metadata nearly always contained a de-identified subject ID, COVID-19 status, age in years and sex. Where available, HLA class I and class II types were obtained from metadata supplied by the sample provider rather than from assay-based typing. The repertoires were made available in a free public database intended to serve as a resource for research on the immune response to SARS-CoV-2. The material from the prospective study consisted of cDNA or gDNA derived from T cells, B-cell-depleted T cells, or PBMCs. Subjects who had been exposed to COVID-19, were actively infected with it, or had recovered from it provided the deeply sampled blood TCRbeta repertoires that made up the dataset. Study-wide findings and limitations: The quantity of clinical and demographic metadata differed by source and by participant and was supplied without curation.

Sequencing input: PBMCs or T cells enriched from blood (not recorded which). This TCR derives from a woman aged 25 to 39 who had been exposed to COVID-19. The chain joins TRBV3-1 (or the pseudogene TRBV3-2) to TRBJ2-3; a stretch of 7 junction bases matches TRBD2. Here is the DNA: TGTGCCAGCAGTACTAGCGCCCAGACAGATACGCAGTATTTT. Its coded protein is CASSTSAQTDTQYF.